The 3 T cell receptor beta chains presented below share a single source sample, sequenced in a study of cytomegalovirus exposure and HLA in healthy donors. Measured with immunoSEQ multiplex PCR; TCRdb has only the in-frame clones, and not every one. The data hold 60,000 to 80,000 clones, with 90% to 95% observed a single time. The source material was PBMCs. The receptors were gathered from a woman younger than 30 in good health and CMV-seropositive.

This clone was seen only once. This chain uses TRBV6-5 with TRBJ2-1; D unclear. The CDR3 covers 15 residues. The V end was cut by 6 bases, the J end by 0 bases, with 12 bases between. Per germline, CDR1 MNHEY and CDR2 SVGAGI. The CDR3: CASSEQPSSYNEQFF. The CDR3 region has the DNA TGTGCCAGCAGCGAACAGCCGAGCTCCTACAATGAGCAGTTCTTC.

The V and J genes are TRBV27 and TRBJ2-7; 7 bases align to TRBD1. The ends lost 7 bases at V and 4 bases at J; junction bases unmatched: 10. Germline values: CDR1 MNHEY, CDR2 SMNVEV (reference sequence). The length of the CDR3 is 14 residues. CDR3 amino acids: CASTQRGPSYEQYF. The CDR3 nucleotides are TGTGCCAGCACCCAAAGGGGGCCGAGTTACGAGCAGTACTTC.

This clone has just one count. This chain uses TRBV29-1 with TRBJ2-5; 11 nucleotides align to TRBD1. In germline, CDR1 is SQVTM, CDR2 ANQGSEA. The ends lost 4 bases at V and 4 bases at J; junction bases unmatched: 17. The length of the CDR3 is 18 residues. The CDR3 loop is CSVVSSPRDRGYRETQYF. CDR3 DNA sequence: TGCAGCGTTGTTAGTTCCCCCCGGGACAGGGGGTACCGAGAGACCCAGTACTTC.